The clone carrying this T cell receptor beta chain was detected only a few times. Antigen unknown. Researchers ran the PCR with 60 Vbeta and 13 Jbeta primers. Clones were read by immunoSEQ multiplex PCR, and TCRdb kept only the in-frame ones, dropping some. The table includes under 200,000 clones, about 75% detected once. This CDR3 region has 16 residues. V lost 1 base, J lost 1 base, and 13 bases lay in between. CDR1 is LNHDA, CDR2 SQIVND, per germline (reference sequence). This sample was included in a study of cytomegalovirus exposure and HLA in healthy donors. Study-wide points: By HLA locus, TCR association rates varied in a later analysis, with DRB1 showing the most and HLA-C the fewest. The classifier was said to identify cytomegalovirus status with high specificity and sensitivity.

Sequencing input: PBMCs. This sequence originates from a male donor in good health and CMV-seronegative. The chain links TRBV19 to TRBJ1-2, with no clear D. CDR3 sequence reads: CASSIAWGVLNYGYTF. DNA of the CDR3: TGTGCCAGTAGTATAGCCTGGGGAGTCCTTAACTATGGCTACACCTTC.